The rows below give T cell receptor beta chains drawn from one sample of a study of chemoradiotherapy in HPV16-positive cancers. TCRdb's table, derived via immunoSEQ multiplex PCR, lists solely in-frame clones and lacks some. The repertoire holds several thousand clones, around 78% seen once, with about 7% in the top ten. This sample was obtained from a patient who underwent chemoradiotherapy. These receptors were taken from a human donor with HPV-associated anogenital cancer. CDR3s include the opening cysteine and the closing phenylalanine or tryptophan. The D gene is left open where the match is weak. Only some rows state a clone size, as once, few, many or a class for expanded clones.

v_gene,abundance,d_gene,j_gene,CDR3nt,CDR3aa
TRBV4-1,.,.,TRBJ2-1,TGCGCCAGCAGCCAAGAGATCGGGACGAGGAATGAGCAGTTCTTC,CASSQEIGTRNEQFF
TRBV4-3,.,TRBD1,TRBJ1-4,TGCGCCAGCAGCCAAGATCGTTCCGGGACAGGGCAAGGAAAACTGTTTTTT,CASSQDRSGTGQGKLFF
TRBV5-1,once,TRBD1,TRBJ2-5,TGCGCCAGCAGCCCCGGGACAGAAGAGACCCAGTACTTC,CASSPGTEETQYF
TRBV6-1,.,TRBD2,TRBJ2-7,TGTGCCAGCAGTGTAGCGGGACGGTACGAGCAGTACTTC,CASSVAGRYEQYF
TRBV19,.,.,TRBJ1-4,TGTGCCAGTAGGGCCACAGGGTCGATTGAAAAACTGTTTTTT,CASRATGSIEKLFF
TRBV2,.,.,TRBJ1-2,TGTGCCAGCAGTCCCCAGGGGCTTGGCGGCTACACCTTC,CASSPQGLGGYTF
TRBV5-1,.,.,TRBJ1-5,TGCGCCAGCAGCTTGGGGCCCGGGGTGGGAAGCAATCAGCCCCAGCATTTT,CASSLGPGVGSNQPQHF
TRBV5-1,few,.,TRBJ1-2,TGCGCCAGCAGCTTGGCCGCGGGGTCCGGTGGCTACACCTTC,CASSLAAGSGGYTF
TRBV15,.,TRBD2,TRBJ2-2,TGTGCCACCAGCAGAGATCCGGGGGAGGGTGGGGCCGGGGAGCTGTTTTTT,CATSRDPGEGGAGELFF
TRBV2,.,.,TRBJ1-4,TGTGCCAGCAGTCCCCTGGAGCCGACCGAGACTAATGAAAAACTGTTTTTT,CASSPLEPTETNEKLFF
TRBV29-1,.,.,TRBJ2-5,TGCAGCGTCCGGGACGGCCAAGAGACCCAGTACTTC,CSVRDGQETQYF
TRBV14,.,.,TRBJ2-3,TGTGCCAGCAGCCCCGACCTAGGGTGGAAAAGCACAGATACGCAGTATTTT,CASSPDLGWKSTDTQYF
TRBV5-6,.,.,TRBJ1-2,TGTGCCAGCAGCTTGGCCACGGGAGGGGGGTATGGCTACACCTTC,CASSLATGGGYGYTF
TRBV5-1,.,.,TRBJ1-4,TGCGCCAGCAGCTTGGAGGCAGGGCGGAATGAGGAAAAACTGTTTTTT,CASSLEAGRNEEKLFF
TRBV27,.,.,TRBJ2-3,TGTGCCAGCAGTTTATCGTCTTTGGCAGGTTCCGGGTTTGATACGCAGTATTTT,CASSLSSLAGSGFDTQYF
TRBV30,.,.,TRBJ2-1,TGTGCCTGGAGTCCCCAGAACAATGAGCAGTTCTTC,CAWSPQNNEQFF
TRBV7-2,.,.,TRBJ1-2,TGTGCCAGCAGCTCAGATCAGGGCTACACCTTC,CASSSDQGYTF
TRBV5-4,.,TRBD2,TRBJ2-7,TGTGCCAGCAGCTTTGGCGGGAGAGCCTACGAGCAGTACTTC,CASSFGGRAYEQYF
TRBV6-6,.,.,TRBJ2-6,TGTGCCAGCAGCCGGGGGATCTCTGGGGCCAACGTCCTGACTTTC,CASSRGISGANVLTF
TRBV5-4,.,.,TRBJ2-2,TGTGCCAGCAGCTCGACAGTGACGAACACCGGGGAGCTGTTTTTT,CASSSTVTNTGELFF
TRBV7-9,.,.,TRBJ2-1,TGTGCCAGCAGCTTAGACGTAGAGCAGTTCTTC,CASSLDVEQFF
TRBV4-3,.,TRBD1,TRBJ1-1,TGCGCCAGCAGCCAAGATAGGGGCAGGGGGCGCATTATGAACACTGAAGCTTTCTTT,CASSQDRGRGRIMNTEAFF
TRBV28,.,.,TRBJ1-1,TGTGCCAGCTTGGCATCGGGGGAAACTGAAGCTTTCTTT,CASLASGETEAFF
TRBV10-3,once,TRBD2,TRBJ2-1,TGTGCCATCAGTGAGTCCGGGGGGTCCTACAATGAGCAGTTCTTC,CAISESGGSYNEQFF
TRBV11-2,.,TRBD1,TRBJ1-4,TGTGCCAGCAGCTTAGATAGGAGGGGGCCGGCAGATTTT,CASSLDRRGPADF
TRBV28,.,.,TRBJ2-6,TGTGCCAGCACCGGGGGAGGGGGCTCCCGAGGTGGGGCCAACGTCCTGACTTTC,CASTGGGGSRGGANVLTF
TRBV28,.,TRBD2,TRBJ2-5,TGTGCCAGCAGTAGCGGGACTTGGGAGACCCAGTACTTC,CASSSGTWETQYF
TRBV15,once,TRBD1,TRBJ1-2,TGTGCCACCAGCAGAGATTACTCCGGGACAGGGTCGGTGGGCTACACCTTC,CATSRDYSGTGSVGYTF
TRBV11-2,.,TRBD2,TRBJ2-5,TGTGCCAGCAGCGCCCAGCGGGGGGGCCGGAAGACCCAGTACTTC,CASSAQRGGRKTQYF
TRBV10-1,.,.,TRBJ1-5,TGCGCCAGCAGTATCTTTCAGCCCCAGCATTTT,CASSIFQPQHF
TRBV7-2,.,TRBD2,TRBJ2-3,TGTGCCAGCAGCCCCCTAGCGGTCCCCACAGATACGCAGTATTTT,CASSPLAVPTDTQYF
TRBV2,.,TRBD1,TRBJ2-3,TGTGCCAGCAGTGAGCAGGGGGCGAGCACAGATACGCAGTATTTT,CASSEQGASTDTQYF
TRBV9,few,.,TRBJ1-2,TGTGCCAGCAGCTCGATGATGGGGACACAGGATGGCTACACCTTC,CASSSMMGTQDGYTF
TRBV7-2,.,.,TRBJ1-4,TGTGCCAGCAGCCAAGAGGCTGGGGGCGACGAAAAACTGTTTTTT,CASSQEAGGDEKLFF
TRBV5-4,few,.,TRBJ1-1,TGTGCCAGCAGCGAGAGGGTGGGGGACACTGAAGCTTTCTTT,CASSERVGDTEAFF
TRBV10-3,.,.,TRBJ1-2,TGTGCCATCAGCGGCCGGGACACCAGTAACTATGGCTACACCTTC,CAISGRDTSNYGYTF
TRBV6-1,.,.,TRBJ1-5,TGTGCCAGCGAGGTGCGGGGAAACCATCAGCCCCAGCATTTT,CASEVRGNHQPQHF
TRBV20-1,.,.,TRBJ1-1,TGCAGTGCTAGAGAGACGCCCGAAGCTTTCTTT,CSARETPEAFF
TRBV5-4,.,.,TRBJ1-1,TGTGCCAGCAGCTCGAGCCCAGGAGGGGGTTTTGAAGCTTTCTTT,CASSSSPGGGFEAFF
TRBV9,.,.,TRBJ2-7,TGTGCCAGCAGCGCGGGGGACAGCGCGGTTTTGGAGCAGTACTTC,CASSAGDSAVLEQYF
TRBV5-1,.,.,TRBJ2-1,TGCGCCAGCAGCTTGGGGCCGAGACTAGGTGGCCATGAGCAGTTCTTC,CASSLGPRLGGHEQFF
TRBV2,.,.,TRBJ1-5,TGTGCCAGCAGTCTTTCCGACGGAAGCAATCAGCCCCAGCATTTT,CASSLSDGSNQPQHF
TRBV10-2,.,.,TRBJ1-2,TGCGCCAGCAGTGAGTCCGCGAGTAACTATGGCTACACCTTC,CASSESASNYGYTF
TRBV7-6,.,.,TRBJ2-6,TGTGCCAGCAGTTTTACAGACGATGGGGCCAACGTCCTGACTTTC,CASSFTDDGANVLTF
TRBV4-1,.,.,TRBJ1-2,TGCGCCAGCAGCCAAGCGGGTCCGGGGGGCTGGGGCTACACCTTC,CASSQAGPGGWGYTF